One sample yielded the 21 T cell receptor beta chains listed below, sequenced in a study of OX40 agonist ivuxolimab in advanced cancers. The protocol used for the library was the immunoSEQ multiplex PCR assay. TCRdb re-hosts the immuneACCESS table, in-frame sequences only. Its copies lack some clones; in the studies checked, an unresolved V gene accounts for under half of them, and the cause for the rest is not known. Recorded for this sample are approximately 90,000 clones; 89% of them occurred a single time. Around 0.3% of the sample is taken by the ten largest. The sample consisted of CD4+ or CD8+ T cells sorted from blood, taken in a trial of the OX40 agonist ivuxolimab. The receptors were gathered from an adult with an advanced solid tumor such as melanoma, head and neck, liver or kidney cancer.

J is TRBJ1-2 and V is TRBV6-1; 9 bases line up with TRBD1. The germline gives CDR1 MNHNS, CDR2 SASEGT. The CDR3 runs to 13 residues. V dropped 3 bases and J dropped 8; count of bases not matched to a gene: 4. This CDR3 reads CASSEGTGIGYTF. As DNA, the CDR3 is TGTGCCAGCAGTGAGGGGACAGGGATCGGCTACACCTTC.

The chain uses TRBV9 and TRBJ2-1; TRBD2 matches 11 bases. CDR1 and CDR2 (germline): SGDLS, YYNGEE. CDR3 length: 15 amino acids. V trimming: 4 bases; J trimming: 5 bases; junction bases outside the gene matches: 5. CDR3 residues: CASSYSGGANNEQFF. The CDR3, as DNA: TGTGCCAGCAGCTATAGCGGGGGGGCCAACAATGAGCAGTTCTTC.

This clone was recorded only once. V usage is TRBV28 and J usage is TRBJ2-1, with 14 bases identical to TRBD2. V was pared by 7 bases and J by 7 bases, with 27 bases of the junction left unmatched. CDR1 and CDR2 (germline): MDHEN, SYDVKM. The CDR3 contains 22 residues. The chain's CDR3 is CASTFSAGIGTSGRLVLNEQFF. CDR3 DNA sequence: TGTGCCAGCACTTTCTCCGCGGGAATCGGGACTAGCGGGAGACTAGTATTGAATGAGCAGTTCTTC.

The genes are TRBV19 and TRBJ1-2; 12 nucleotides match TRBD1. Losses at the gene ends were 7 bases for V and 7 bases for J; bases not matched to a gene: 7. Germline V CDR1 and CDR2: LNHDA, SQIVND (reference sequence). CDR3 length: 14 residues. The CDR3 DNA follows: TGTGCCAGTAAACCGGGACAGGGGGCAGGTGGCTACACCTTC. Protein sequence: CASKPGQGAGGYTF.

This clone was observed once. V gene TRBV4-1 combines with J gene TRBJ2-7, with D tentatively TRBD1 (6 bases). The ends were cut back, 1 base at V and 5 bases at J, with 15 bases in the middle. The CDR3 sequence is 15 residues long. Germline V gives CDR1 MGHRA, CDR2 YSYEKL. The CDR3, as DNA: TGCGCCAGCAGCCAAGGGAACAGGGTAACTGACGAGCAGTACTTC. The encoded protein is CASSQGNRVTDEQYF.

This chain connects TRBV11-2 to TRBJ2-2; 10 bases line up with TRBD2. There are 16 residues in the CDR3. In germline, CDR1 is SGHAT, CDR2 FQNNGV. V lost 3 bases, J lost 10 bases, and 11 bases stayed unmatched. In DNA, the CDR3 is TGTGCCAGCAGCTTGTGGGAGGGCCTAGCGGGAGTGGAGCTGTTTTTT. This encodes CASSLWEGLAGVELFF.

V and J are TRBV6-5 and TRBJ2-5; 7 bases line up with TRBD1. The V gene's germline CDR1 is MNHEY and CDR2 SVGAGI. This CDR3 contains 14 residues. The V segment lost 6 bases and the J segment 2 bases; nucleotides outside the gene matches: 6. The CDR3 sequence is CASSLDRAQETQYF. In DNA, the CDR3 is TGTGCCAGCAGCCTCGACAGGGCTCAAGAGACCCAGTACTTC.

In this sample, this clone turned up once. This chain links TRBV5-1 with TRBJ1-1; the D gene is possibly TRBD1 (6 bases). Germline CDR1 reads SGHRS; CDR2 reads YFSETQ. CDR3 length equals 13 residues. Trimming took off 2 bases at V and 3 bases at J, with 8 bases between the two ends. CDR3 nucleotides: TGCGCCAGCAGCTTCGCAGGGGACACTGAAGCTTTCTTT. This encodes CASSFAGDTEAFF.

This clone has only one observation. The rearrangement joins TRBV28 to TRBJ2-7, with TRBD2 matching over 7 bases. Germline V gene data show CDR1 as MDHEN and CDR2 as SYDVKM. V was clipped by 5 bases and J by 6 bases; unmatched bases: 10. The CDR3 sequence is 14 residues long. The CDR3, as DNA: TGTGCCAGCAGTCCCGGGACTACCACTAGCGAGCAGTACTTC. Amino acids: CASSPGTTTSEQYF.

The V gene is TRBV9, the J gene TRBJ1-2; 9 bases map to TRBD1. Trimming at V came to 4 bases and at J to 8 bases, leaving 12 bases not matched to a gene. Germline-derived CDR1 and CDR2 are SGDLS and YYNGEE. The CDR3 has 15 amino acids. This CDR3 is CASSNFPGQGYGYTF. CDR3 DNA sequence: TGTGCCAGCAGCAATTTCCCGGGACAGGGCTACGGCTACACCTTC.

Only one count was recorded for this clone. CDR3 loop: CASSSTGPIYGYTF. CDR3 DNA: TGTGCCAGCTCCTCCACGGGGCCCATCTATGGCTACACCTTC. V and J are TRBV6-5 and TRBJ1-2; D possibly corresponds to TRBD1 (5 bases). Germline V gene data show CDR1 as MNHEY and CDR2 as SVGAGI. The V and J ends lost 8 bases and 4 bases respectively, with 17 bases between them. The CDR3 contains 14 residues.

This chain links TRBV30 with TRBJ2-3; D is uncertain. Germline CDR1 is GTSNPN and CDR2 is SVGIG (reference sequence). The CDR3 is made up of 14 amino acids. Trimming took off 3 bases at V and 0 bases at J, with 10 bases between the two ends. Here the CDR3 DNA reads TGTGCCTGGAGCCGACCAACTAGCACAGATACGCAGTATTTT. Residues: CAWSRPTSTDTQYF.

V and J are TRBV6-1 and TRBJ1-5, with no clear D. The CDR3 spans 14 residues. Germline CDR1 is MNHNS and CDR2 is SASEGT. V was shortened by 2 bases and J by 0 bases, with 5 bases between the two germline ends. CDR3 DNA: TGTGCCAGCAGTGAAACCCTTAGCAATCAGCCCCAGCATTTT. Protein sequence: CASSETLSNQPQHF.

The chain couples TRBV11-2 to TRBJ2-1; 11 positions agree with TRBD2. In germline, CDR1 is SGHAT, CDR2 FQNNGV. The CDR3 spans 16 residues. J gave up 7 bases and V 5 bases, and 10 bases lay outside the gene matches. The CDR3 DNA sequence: TGTGCCAGCAGCCTTGGGGCTAGCGGGGGGTTGAATGAGCAGTTCTTC. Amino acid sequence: CASSLGASGGLNEQFF.

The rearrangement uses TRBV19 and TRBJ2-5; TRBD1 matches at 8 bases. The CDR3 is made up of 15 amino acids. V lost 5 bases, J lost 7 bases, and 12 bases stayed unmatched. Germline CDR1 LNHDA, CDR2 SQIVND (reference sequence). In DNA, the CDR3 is TGTGCCAGTAGTCTGCTTTCTGGACAGGGAGGGACCCAGTACTTC. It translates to CASSLLSGQGGTQYF.

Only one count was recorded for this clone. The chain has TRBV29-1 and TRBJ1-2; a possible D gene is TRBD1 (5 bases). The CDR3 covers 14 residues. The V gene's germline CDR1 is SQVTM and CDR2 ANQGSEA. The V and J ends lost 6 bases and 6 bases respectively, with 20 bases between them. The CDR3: CSVHMGESLNGYTF. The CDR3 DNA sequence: TGCAGCGTCCATATGGGGGAATCTCTAAATGGCTACACCTTC.

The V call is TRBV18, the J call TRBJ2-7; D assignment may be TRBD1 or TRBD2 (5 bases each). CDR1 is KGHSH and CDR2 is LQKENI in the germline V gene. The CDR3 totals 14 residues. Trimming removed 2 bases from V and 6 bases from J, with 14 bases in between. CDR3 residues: CASSPNAPGGEQYF. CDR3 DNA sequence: TGTGCCAGCTCACCAAATGCCCCTGGGGGCGAGCAGTACTTC. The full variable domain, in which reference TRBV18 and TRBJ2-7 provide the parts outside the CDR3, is NAGVMQNPRHLVRRRGQEARLRCSPMKGHSHVYWYRQLPEEGLKFMVYLQKENIIDESGMPKERFSAEFPKEGPSILRIQQVVRGDSAAYFCASSPNAPGGEQYFGPGTRLTVT.

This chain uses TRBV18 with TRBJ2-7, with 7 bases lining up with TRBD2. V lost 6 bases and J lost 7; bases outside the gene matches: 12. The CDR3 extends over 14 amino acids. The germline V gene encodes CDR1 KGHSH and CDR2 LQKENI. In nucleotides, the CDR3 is TGTGCCAGCTCCGCGGGGGTTACGTTGTCGGAGCAGTACTTC. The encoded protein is CASSAGVTLSEQYF.

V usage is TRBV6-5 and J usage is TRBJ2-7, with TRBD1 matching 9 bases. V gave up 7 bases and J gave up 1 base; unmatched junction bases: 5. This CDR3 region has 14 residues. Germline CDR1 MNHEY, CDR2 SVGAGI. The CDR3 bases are TGTGCCAGCAATCGGGACAGGGATTCCTACGAGCAGTACTTC. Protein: CASNRDRDSYEQYF.

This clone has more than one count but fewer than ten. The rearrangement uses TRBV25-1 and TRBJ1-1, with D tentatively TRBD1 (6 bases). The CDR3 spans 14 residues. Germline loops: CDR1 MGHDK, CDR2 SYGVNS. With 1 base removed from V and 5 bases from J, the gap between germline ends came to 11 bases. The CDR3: CASSESGASTEAFF. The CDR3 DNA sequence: TGTGCCAGCAGTGAATCAGGGGCTTCGACTGAAGCTTTCTTT. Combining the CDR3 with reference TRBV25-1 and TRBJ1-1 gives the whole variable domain EADIYQTPRYLVIGTGKKITLECSQTMGHDKMYWYQQDPGMELHLIHYSYGVNSTEKGDLSSESTVSRIRTEHFPLTLESARPSHTSQYLCASSESGASTEAFFGQGTRLTVV.

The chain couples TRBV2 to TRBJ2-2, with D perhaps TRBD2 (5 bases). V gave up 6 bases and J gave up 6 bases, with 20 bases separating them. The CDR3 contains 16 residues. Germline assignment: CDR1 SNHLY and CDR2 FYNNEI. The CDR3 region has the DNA TGTGCCAGCAGGATTAACAATCCGGCCGGGGCCGGGGAGCTGTTTTTT. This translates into CASRINNPAGAGELFF.